This TCR beta chain was observed in a study of control samples from healthy donors and cancer patients. The data were produced by immunoSEQ multiplex PCR, yet TCRdb's version contains in-frame clones alone and is incomplete. The table includes around 130,000 clones, 80% to 90% detected once. The CDR3 consists of 14 residues. V was pared by 4 bases and J by 4 bases, with 13 bases between. Germline V gene data show CDR1 as LGHDT and CDR2 as YNNKEL (reference sequence). The source material was blood. The clonotype originates from a man aged 50 to 60 in good health. The chain combines TRBV3-1 (or the pseudogene TRBV3-2) with TRBJ1-2; D is ambiguous. CDR3 amino acids: CASSPPIAAYGYTF. Written as DNA, the CDR3 is TGTGCCAGCAGCCCTCCGATAGCCGCCTATGGCTACACCTTC.